The 8 T cell receptor beta chains given below trace back to one sample, sequenced in a study of control samples from healthy donors and cancer patients. TCRdb's copy holds only in-frame clones and misses some; the assay was immunoSEQ multiplex PCR. The sample consists of some 82,000 clones, more than 65% of them appearing once. What was sequenced was PBMCs. These receptor sequences come from a man between 60 and 70 years old with head and neck cancer.

V usage is TRBV12-3 or TRBV12-4 and J usage is TRBJ1-4; D not resolved. The CDR3 consists of 12 residues. V was trimmed by 5 bases and J by 13 bases, leaving 14 bases between them. This chain's CDR3 is CASSPELRLLFF. CDR3 in DNA: TGTGCCAGCAGTCCCGAACTTCGGTTACTGTTTTTT.

The gene calls are TRBV6-6 and TRBJ2-7; D is undetermined. The CDR3 length is 12 residues. Per the germline V gene, CDR1 is MNHNY and CDR2 is SVGAGI (reference sequence). V was clipped by 0 bases and J by 5 bases, with 5 bases between them. The DNA for the CDR3 is TGTGCCAGCAGTTACTCGTTGGACGAGCAGTACTTC. Translating it yields CASSYSLDEQYF.

The chain combines TRBV29-1 with TRBJ2-7, with TRBD2 matching over 10 bases. The ends lost 4 bases at V and 7 bases at J; junction bases unmatched: 10. Germline lookup yields CDR1 SQVTM and CDR2 ANQGSEA. The CDR3 contains 14 residues. Here the CDR3 reads CSVVVSSGGLEQYF. The CDR3 region has the DNA TGCAGCGTTGTAGTGTCTAGCGGGGGCCTGGAGCAGTACTTC.

The chain has TRBV27 and TRBJ2-7, with D possibly matching TRBD1 (5 bases). Germline V CDR1 and CDR2: MNHEY, SMNVEV (reference sequence). The CDR3 has 14 amino acids. Trimming removed 5 bases from V and 3 bases from J, with 14 bases in between. CDR3 loop: CASSKLDRYYEQYF. The CDR3 DNA follows: TGTGCCAGCAGTAAATTAGACAGATACTACGAGCAGTACTTC.

The chain combines TRBV28 with TRBJ1-1; D not certain. The CDR3 contains 12 residues. The V gene's germline CDR1 is MDHEN and CDR2 SYDVKM. V was cut by 3 bases and J by 0 bases, with 2 bases left in between. The CDR3 nucleotides are TGTGCCAGCAGTTTGGTGAACACTGAAGCTTTCTTT. Protein sequence: CASSLVNTEAFF.

This chain connects TRBV20-1 to TRBJ2-1; D ambiguous. CDR1 and CDR2 (germline): DFQATT, SNEGSKA (reference sequence). V shed 3 bases and J shed 7 bases, with 7 bases lying between them. The CDR3 consists of 11 residues. The CDR3 DNA reads as TGCAGTGCTAGGTTGGAAAATGAGCAGTTCTTC. This sequence encodes CSARLENEQFF.

The V gene is TRBV29-1, the J gene TRBJ2-2; 11 bases fit TRBD1. The germline gives CDR1 SQVTM, CDR2 ANQGSEA. The CDR3 has 15 amino acids. V dropped 6 bases and J dropped 4; count of bases not matched to a gene: 7. CDR3 sequence reads: CSVAGQGVTTGELFF. CDR3 nucleotide sequence: TGCAGCGTCGCGGGACAGGGGGTGACCACCGGGGAGCTGTTTTTT.

The chain employs TRBV3-1 (or the pseudogene TRBV3-2) and TRBJ2-5; D call uncertain. Germline CDR1 and CDR2: LGHDT and YNNKEL (reference sequence). Trimming took off 3 bases at V and 0 bases at J, with 5 bases between the two ends. This CDR3 has 13 amino acids. This CDR3 is CASSQQNQETQYF. CDR3 bases: TGTGCCAGCAGCCAGCAGAACCAAGAGACCCAGTACTTC.